A selection of T cell receptor beta chains follows, all from one sample in a study of CD8 T cells in ankylosing spondylitis. TCRdb itself ran the 5' RACE reads through MiXCR, one entry per CDR3 protein. The table has fewer than 650,000 distinct CDR3 sequences, about 13% seen once. The sequencing input was blood, either unsorted or a sorted T cell fraction (not recorded which). These TCRs come from a male donor with ankylosing spondylitis. The CDR3 runs from the conserved cysteine through the conserved F or W. D genes are given only for firm matches. Clone size, where shown, is once, few, many, or a class for clones that have expanded.

clone_size	d_call	v_call	j_call	cdr3_aa	cdr3_nt
few	TRBD2	TRBV15	TRBJ2-3	CATSRGLAGGGDTQYF	TGTGCCACCAGCCGTGGACTAGCGGGAGGAGGAGATACGCAGTATTTT
-	TRBD2	TRBV10-1	TRBJ2-1	CASSPRLASNEQFF	TGCGCCAGCAGTCCTCGACTAGCTAGCAATGAGCAGTTCTTC
many	-	TRBV5-1	TRBJ2-4	CASSFLKSPQAKNIQYF	TGCGCCAGCAGCTTCTTAAAGTCGCCCCAAGCCAAAAACATTCAGTACTTC
few	TRBD2	TRBV7-2	TRBJ2-1	CASSLLGLAERNEQFF	TGTGCCAGCAGCCTCCTAGGACTAGCGGAAAGGAATGAGCAGTTCTTC
few	-	TRBV5-1	TRBJ1-6	CASSFWGKNSPLHF	TGCGCCAGCAGCTTCTGGGGGAAAAATTCACCCCTCCACTTT
few	TRBD1	TRBV15	TRBJ1-1	CATSLDRPRYTEAFF	TGTGCCACCAGTCTGGACAGGCCGCGGTACACTGAAGCTTTCTTT
-	TRBD1	TRBV6-1	TRBJ1-2	CATRSYRGGGYTF	TGTGCCACACGATCGTACAGGGGTGGAGGCTACACCTTC
-	-	TRBV14	TRBJ2-1	CASSQDRPQEQFF	TGTGCCAGCAGCCAAGATCGCCCTCAAGAGCAGTTCTTC
few	-	TRBV20-1	TRBJ1-1	CSGQGIMNTEAFF	TGCAGTGGCCAGGGCATAATGAACACTGAAGCTTTCTTT
few	-	TRBV7-9	TRBJ1-2	CASSLAGLFMGYTF	TGTGCCAGCAGCTTAGCGGGCCTTTTTATGGGCTACACCTTC
-	-	TRBV30	TRBJ2-7	CARGGKRDSAYEQYF	TGTGCCCGGGGGGGAAAAAGGGACAGCGCCTACGAGCAGTACTTC
-	TRBD1	TRBV19	TRBJ1-2	CASSRQGTGGYTF	TGTGCCAGTAGCAGACAGGGGACCGGTGGCTACACCTTC
-	-	TRBV3-1	TRBJ1-1	CASSPGPRDYEAFF	TGTGCCAGCAGCCCTGGTCCCAGGGACTATGAAGCTTTCTTT
few	-	TRBV2	TRBJ1-5	CASSEQWEQPQHF	TGTGCCAGCAGTGAACAATGGGAGCAGCCCCAGCATTTT
many	TRBD1	TRBV5-1	TRBJ2-7	CASSSGQVSYEQYF	TGCGCCAGCAGCTCGGGACAGGTCTCCTACGAGCAGTACTTC
-	TRBD2	TRBV7-8	TRBJ2-1	CASSSSGRRNEQFF	TGTGCCAGCAGCTCGAGCGGGAGACGGAATGAGCAGTTCTTC
-	-	TRBV9	TRBJ2-2	CASSEPPGELFF	TGTGCCAGCAGCGAGCCCCCCGGGGAGCTGTTTTTT
-	TRBD2	TRBV20-1	TRBJ2-3	CSLGLAGMTDTQYF	TGCAGTCTTGGACTAGCGGGAATGACAGATACGCAGTATTTT
many	TRBD1	TRBV9	TRBJ2-5	CASSVAGQGVETQYF	TGTGCCAGCAGCGTAGCGGGACAGGGCGTGGAGACCCAGTACTTC
-	TRBD1	TRBV20-1	TRBJ1-3	CSAAQGQRSGNTIYF	TGCAGTGCTGCCCAGGGACAGCGCTCTGGAAACACCATATATTTT
once	-	TRBV2	TRBJ2-7	CASSEAGAGIVVFYEQYF	TGTGCCAGCAGTGAAGCGGGGGCGGGGATAGTAGTCTTCTACGAGCAGTACTTC
few	TRBD1	TRBV4-2	TRBJ2-5	CASSQENRGPLETQYF	TGTGCCAGCAGCCAAGAAAACAGGGGGCCCTTGGAGACCCAGTACTTC
-	TRBD1	TRBV7-9	TRBJ1-2	CASSALWDRVGDGYTF	TGTGCCAGCAGCGCCTTGTGGGACAGGGTGGGGGATGGCTACACCTTC
-	TRBD2	TRBV24-1	TRBJ2-2	CATSAGVSTGELFF	TGTGCCACCTCGGCGGGAGTATCCACCGGGGAGCTGTTTTTT
-	-	TRBV3-1	TRBJ1-5	CASSQSSFSNQPQHF	TGTGCCAGCAGCCAAAGCTCCTTTAGCAATCAGCCCCAGCATTTT
-	-	TRBV29-1	TRBJ2-5	CSVGSGEGGTQYF	TGCAGCGTTGGGTCGGGAGAGGGTGGGACCCAGTACTTC
many	-	TRBV20-1	TRBJ1-3	CSARDHDSGNTIYF	TGCAGTGCTAGAGACCATGACTCTGGAAACACCATATATTTT
few	TRBD2	TRBV6-2/TRBV6-3	TRBJ2-3	CASKSGRPPTDTQYF	TGTGCCAGCAAAAGCGGGAGGCCCCCCACAGATACGCAGTATTTT
-	TRBD2	TRBV24-1	TRBJ2-3	CATSDEIPGLAGGADTQYF	TGTGCCACCAGTGATGAAATCCCGGGACTAGCGGGAGGCGCCGATACGCAGTATTTT
-	TRBD1	TRBV12-3/TRBV12-4	TRBJ2-1	CASSLDRGLEQFF	TGTGCCAGCAGTCTGGACAGGGGGCTTGAGCAGTTCTTC
few	-	TRBV5-1	TRBJ2-1	CASSFGDLSSYNEQFF	TGCGCCAGCAGCTTCGGGGACCTAAGCTCCTACAATGAGCAGTTCTTC
many	-	TRBV15	TRBJ2-1	CATSRDSWESSYNEQFF	TGTGCCACCAGCAGAGATTCTTGGGAGAGCTCCTACAATGAGCAGTTCTTC